This T cell receptor beta chain was captured in a study of cytomegalovirus exposure and HLA in healthy donors. Primers for the PCR totalled 60 Vbeta and 13 Jbeta. Sequencing was performed with immunoSEQ multiplex PCR; in TCRdb, only in-frame clones are kept and a portion is missing. The data contain around 150,000 clones, approximately 80% of them singletons. As regards this clone: Antigen specificity is unknown.

The J segment lost 4 bases and the V segment lost 5 bases, leaving 4 bases of the junction unmatched. CDR1 is GTSNPN and CDR2 is SVGIG in the germline V gene (reference sequence). The length of the CDR3 is 15 residues. Study-level points and caveats: Most TCR sequences were seen very rarely across donors, but some public TCRs occurred in many.

The clonotype was recovered from a man aged 18 to 30 in good health and CMV-seropositive. This sequence joins TRBV30 and TRBJ2-3, with 15 bases lining up with TRBD2. The specimen was PBMCs. The CDR3 loop is CAWGLAGGPSDTQYF. The DNA for the CDR3 is TGTGCCTGGGGACTAGCGGGAGGGCCCTCAGATACGCAGTATTTT.